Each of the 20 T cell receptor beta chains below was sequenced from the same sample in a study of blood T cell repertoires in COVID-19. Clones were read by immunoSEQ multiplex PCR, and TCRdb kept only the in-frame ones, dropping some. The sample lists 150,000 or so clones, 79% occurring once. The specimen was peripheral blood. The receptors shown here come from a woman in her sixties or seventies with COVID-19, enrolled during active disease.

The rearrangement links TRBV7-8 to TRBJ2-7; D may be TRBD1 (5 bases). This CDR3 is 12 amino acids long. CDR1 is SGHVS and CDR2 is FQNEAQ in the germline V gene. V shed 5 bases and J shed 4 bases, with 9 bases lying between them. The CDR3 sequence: CASSQTAYEQYF. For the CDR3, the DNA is TGTGCCAGCAGCCAGACAGCTTACGAGCAGTACTTC.

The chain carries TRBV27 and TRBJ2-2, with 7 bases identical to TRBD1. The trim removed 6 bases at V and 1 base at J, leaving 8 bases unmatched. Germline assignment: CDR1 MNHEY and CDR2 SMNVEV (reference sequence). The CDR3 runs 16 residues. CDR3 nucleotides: TGTGCCAGCAGGAGACAGGGCCACCTGAACACCGGGGAGCTGTTTTTT. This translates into CASRRQGHLNTGELFF.

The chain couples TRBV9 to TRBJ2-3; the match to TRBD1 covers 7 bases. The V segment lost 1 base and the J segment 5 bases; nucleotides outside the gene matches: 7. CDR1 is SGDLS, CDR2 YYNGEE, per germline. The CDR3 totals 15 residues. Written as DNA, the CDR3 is TGTGCCAGCAGCGTAAGGACAGGTGGCGGAGATACGCAGTATTTT. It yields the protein CASSVRTGGGDTQYF.

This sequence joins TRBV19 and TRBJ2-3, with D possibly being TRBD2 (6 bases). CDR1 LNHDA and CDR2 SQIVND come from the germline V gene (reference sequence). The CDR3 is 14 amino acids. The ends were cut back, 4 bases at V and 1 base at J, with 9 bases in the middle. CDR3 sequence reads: CASSSGAGTDTQYF. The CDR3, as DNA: TGTGCCAGTAGTAGCGGGGCCGGCACAGATACGCAGTATTTT. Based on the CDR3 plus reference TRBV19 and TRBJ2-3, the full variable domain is DGGITQSPKYLFRKEGQNVTLSCEQNLNHDAMYWYRQDPGQGLRLIYYSQIVNDFQKGDIAEGYSVSREKKESFPLTVTSAQKNPTAFYLCASSSGAGTDTQYFGPGTRLTVL.

The CDR3 region has the DNA TGTGCCAGTAGCCGGCTCGGGACTAGCGGGAGTTATACGCAGTATTTT. Amino acid sequence: CASSRLGTSGSYTQYF. This chain links TRBV19 with TRBJ2-3; 14 bases align to TRBD2. The CDR3 is made up of 16 amino acids. In germline, CDR1 is LNHDA, CDR2 SQIVND (reference sequence). Unmatched junction bases numbered 9, after V lost 6 bases and J lost 7 bases.

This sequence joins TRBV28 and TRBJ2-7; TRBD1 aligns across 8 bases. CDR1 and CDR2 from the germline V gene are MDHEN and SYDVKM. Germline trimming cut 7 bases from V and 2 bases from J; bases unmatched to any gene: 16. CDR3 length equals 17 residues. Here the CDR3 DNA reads TGTGCCAGCACCATCGACCTCCTAGGACAGGGTACCTACGAGCAGTACTTC. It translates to CASTIDLLGQGTYEQYF.

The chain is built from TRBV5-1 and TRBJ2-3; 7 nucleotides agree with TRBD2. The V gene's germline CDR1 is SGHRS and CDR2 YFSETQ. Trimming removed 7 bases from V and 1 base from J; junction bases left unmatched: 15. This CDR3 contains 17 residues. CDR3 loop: CASYAGVAVEGTDTQYF. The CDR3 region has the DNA TGCGCCAGCTACGCGGGGGTAGCGGTGGAAGGCACAGATACGCAGTATTTT.

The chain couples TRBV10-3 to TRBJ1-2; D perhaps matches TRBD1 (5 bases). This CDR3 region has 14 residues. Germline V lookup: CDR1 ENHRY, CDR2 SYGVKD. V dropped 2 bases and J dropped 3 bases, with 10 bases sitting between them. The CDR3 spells CAISEGARDYGYTF. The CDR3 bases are TGTGCCATCAGTGAGGGGGCACGGGACTATGGCTACACCTTC.

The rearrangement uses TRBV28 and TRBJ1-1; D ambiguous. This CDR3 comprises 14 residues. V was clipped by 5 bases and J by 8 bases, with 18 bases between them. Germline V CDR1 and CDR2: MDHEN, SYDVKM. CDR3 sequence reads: CASSPSIAGREAFF. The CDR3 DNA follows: TGTGCCAGCAGTCCCTCGATAGCGGGAAGGGAAGCTTTCTTT.

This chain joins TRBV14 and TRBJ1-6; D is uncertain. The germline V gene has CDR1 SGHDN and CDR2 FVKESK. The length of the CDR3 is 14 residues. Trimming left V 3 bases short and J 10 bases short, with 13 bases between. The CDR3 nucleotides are TGTGCCAGCAGCCAGCGGGGATGGAGATCACCCCTCCACTTT. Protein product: CASSQRGWRSPLHF.

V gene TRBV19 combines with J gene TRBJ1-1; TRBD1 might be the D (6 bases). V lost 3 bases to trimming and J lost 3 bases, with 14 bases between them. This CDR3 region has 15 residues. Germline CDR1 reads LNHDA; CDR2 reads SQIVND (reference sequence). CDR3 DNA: TGTGCCAGTAGTATGAGGTGGAAGGGGGACACTGAAGCTTTCTTT. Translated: CASSMRWKGDTEAFF.

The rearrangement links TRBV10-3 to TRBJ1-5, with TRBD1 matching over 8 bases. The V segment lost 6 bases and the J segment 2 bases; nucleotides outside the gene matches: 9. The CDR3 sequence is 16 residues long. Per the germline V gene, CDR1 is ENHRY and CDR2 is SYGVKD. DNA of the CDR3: TGTGCCATCAGGCCAGGGGGCGAGGCGGGCAATCAGCCCCAGCATTTT. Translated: CAIRPGGEAGNQPQHF.

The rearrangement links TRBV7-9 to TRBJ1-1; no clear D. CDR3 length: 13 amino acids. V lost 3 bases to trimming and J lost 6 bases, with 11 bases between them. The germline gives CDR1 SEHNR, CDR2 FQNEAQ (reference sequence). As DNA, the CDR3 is TGTGCCAGCAGCTTTGGCGAGCGGTCTGAAGCTTTCTTT. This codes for CASSFGERSEAFF.

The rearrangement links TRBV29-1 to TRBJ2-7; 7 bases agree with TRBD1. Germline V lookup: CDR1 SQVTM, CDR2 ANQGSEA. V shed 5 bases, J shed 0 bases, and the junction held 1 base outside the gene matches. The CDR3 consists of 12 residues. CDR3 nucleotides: TGCAGCGTTAGGGACAGCTCCTACGAGCAGTACTTC. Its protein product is CSVRDSSYEQYF.

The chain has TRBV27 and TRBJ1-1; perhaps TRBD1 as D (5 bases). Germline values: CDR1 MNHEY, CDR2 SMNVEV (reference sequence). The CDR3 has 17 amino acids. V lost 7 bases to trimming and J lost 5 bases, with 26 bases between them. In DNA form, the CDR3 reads TGTGCCAGCACGCCCTCCGCCCTGGGCCGATACAGGACTGAAGCTTTCTTT. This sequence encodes CASTPSALGRYRTEAFF.

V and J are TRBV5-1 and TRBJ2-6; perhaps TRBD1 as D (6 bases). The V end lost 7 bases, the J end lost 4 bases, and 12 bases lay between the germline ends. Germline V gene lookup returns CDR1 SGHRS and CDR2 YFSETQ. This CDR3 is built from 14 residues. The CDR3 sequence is CASLSGAGANVLTF. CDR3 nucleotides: TGCGCCAGCCTCTCAGGGGCGGGGGCCAACGTCCTGACTTTC. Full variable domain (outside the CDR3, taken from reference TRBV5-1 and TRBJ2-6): KAGVTQTPRYLIKTRGQQVTLSCSPISGHRSVSWYQQTPGQGLQFLFEYFSETQRNKGNFPGRFSGRQFSNSRSEMNVSTLELGDSALYLCASLSGAGANVLTFGAGSRLTVL.

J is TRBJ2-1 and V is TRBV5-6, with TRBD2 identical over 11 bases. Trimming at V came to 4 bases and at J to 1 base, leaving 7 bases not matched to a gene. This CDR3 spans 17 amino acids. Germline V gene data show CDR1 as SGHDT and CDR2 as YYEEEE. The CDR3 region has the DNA TGTGCCAGCAGCACCCGACTAGCGGGACGGTCCTACAATGAGCAGTTCTTC. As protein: CASSTRLAGRSYNEQFF.

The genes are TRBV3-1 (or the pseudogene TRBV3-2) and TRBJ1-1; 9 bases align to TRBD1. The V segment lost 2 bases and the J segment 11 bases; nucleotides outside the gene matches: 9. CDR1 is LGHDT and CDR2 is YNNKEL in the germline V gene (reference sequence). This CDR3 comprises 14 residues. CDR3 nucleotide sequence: TGTGCCAGCAGCCAACTTCCTGGACAGGGGATGGCTTTCTTT. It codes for CASSQLPGQGMAFF.

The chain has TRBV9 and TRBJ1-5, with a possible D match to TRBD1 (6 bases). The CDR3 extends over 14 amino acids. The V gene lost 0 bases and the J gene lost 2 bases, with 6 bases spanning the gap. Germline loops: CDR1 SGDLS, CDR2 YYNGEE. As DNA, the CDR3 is TGTGCCAGCAGCGTAGGACAGGGCAATCAGCCCCAGCATTTT. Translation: CASSVGQGNQPQHF.

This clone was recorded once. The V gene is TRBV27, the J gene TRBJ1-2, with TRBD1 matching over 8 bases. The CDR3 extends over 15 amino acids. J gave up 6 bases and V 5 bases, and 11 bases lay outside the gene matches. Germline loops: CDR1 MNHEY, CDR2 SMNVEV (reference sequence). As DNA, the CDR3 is TGTGCCAGCAGTCAAAGGACAGGGTGGGCGAATGGCTACACCTTC. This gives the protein CASSQRTGWANGYTF.